This passage covers 23 T cell receptor beta chains from one sample sequenced in a study of T cell responses to AZD1222 COVID-19 vaccine. The table came from immunoSEQ multiplex PCR; TCRdb's copy has only in-frame clones and leaves some out. Its clone listing holds more than 110,000 clones. Material: peripheral blood. Receptors originate from an adult in good health.

The rearrangement joins TRBV28 to TRBJ1-1; D remains ambiguous. Trimming cost V 1 base and J 1 base, with 10 bases left between them. The CDR3 length is 15 residues. Per the germline V gene, CDR1 is MDHEN and CDR2 is SYDVKM. This chain's CDR3 is CASSLLGWGNTEAFF. The CDR3 DNA sequence: TGTGCCAGCAGTTTATTGGGGTGGGGGAACACTGAAGCTTTCTTT.

The chain couples TRBV4-1 to TRBJ2-7, with 8 bases aligning to TRBD2. Germline V gene sequence: CDR1 MGHRA, CDR2 YSYEKL. Germline trimming cut 4 bases from V and 0 bases from J; bases unmatched to any gene: 8. The CDR3 covers 16 residues. The CDR3 loop reads CASSRGLATSSYEQYF. Here the CDR3 DNA reads TGCGCCAGCAGCCGAGGACTAGCAACCAGCTCCTACGAGCAGTACTTC.

J is TRBJ1-1 and V is TRBV28; possibly TRBD1 for D (6 bases). This CDR3 has 14 residues. Germline-derived CDR1 and CDR2 are MDHEN and SYDVKM. Trimming left V 11 bases short and J 0 bases short, with 16 bases between. CDR3 bases: TGTGCCTGCCTTAGAGGGGGAGTGAACACTGAAGCTTTCTTT. This codes for CACLRGGVNTEAFF.

The V and J genes are TRBV6-5 and TRBJ1-2; D is possibly TRBD1 (6 bases). The germline V gene encodes CDR1 MNHEY and CDR2 SVGAGI. CDR3 length: 13 residues. Trimming took off 9 bases at V and 5 bases at J, with 16 bases between the two ends. Here the CDR3 DNA reads TGTGCCAGTTCGGAGGGGGGGGCTTATGGCTACACCTTC. Its protein is CASSEGGAYGYTF.

The rearrangement joins TRBV29-1 to TRBJ1-1; the match to TRBD1 covers 7 bases. Germline V gene lookup returns CDR1 SQVTM and CDR2 ANQGSEA. With 3 bases clipped from V and 1 base from J, the junction kept 5 bases outside the gene matches. The CDR3 runs 14 residues. CDR3 coding DNA: TGCAGCGTTGATTTGGCAGGGGGGAACACTGAAGCTTTCTTT. It yields the protein CSVDLAGGNTEAFF. The whole variable domain, filled in from reference TRBV29-1 and TRBJ1-1, reads SAVISQKPSRDICQRGTSLTIQCQVDSQVTMMFWYRQQPGQSLTLIATANQGSEATYESGFVIDKFPISRPNLTFSTLTVSNMSPEDSSIYLCSVDLAGGNTEAFFGQGTRLTVV.

This chain joins TRBV28 and TRBJ1-6, with D perhaps matching TRBD1 (6 bases). Germline CDR1 is MDHEN and CDR2 is SYDVKM. The CDR3 extends over 16 amino acids. Trimming pared 6 bases from V and 6 bases from J, leaving 18 bases between. The CDR3 DNA follows: TGTGCCAGCAGCCTCAGCTTCACCAGGGGTAATTCACCCCTCCACTTT. Translation gives CASSLSFTRGNSPLHF.

In nucleotides, the CDR3 is TGTGCCAGCAGCTTAGACGGGACATTGTACGAGCAGTACTTC. Translating it yields CASSLDGTLYEQYF. V is TRBV7-9 and J is TRBJ2-7, with TRBD1 as a possible D gene (6 bases). CDR1 and CDR2 (germline): SEHNR, FQNEAQ (reference sequence). Deletions cut 1 base from V and 4 bases from J, with 11 bases between. The CDR3 has 14 residues.

The chain recombines TRBV3-1 (or the pseudogene TRBV3-2) with TRBJ1-4; D remains unclear. Trimming stripped 0 bases from V and 0 bases from J, with 17 bases between. CDR1 LGHDT and CDR2 YNNKEL come from the germline V gene (reference sequence). This CDR3 region has 19 residues. In DNA, the CDR3 is TGTGCCAGCAGCCAAGAAAAGGCAGGTATAGATGCAACTAATGAAAAACTGTTTTTT. Encoded protein: CASSQEKAGIDATNEKLFF.

The chain has TRBV7-2 and TRBJ2-7; D tentatively reads TRBD1 or TRBD2 (7 bases each). V was clipped by 3 bases and J by 3 bases, with 12 bases between them. Germline assignment: CDR1 SGHTA and CDR2 FQGNSA. The CDR3 has 14 amino acids. CDR3 in DNA: TGTGCCAGCAGCTTCAGGGGGGGCAACTACGAGCAGTACTTC. Protein product: CASSFRGGNYEQYF. Looking up the rest from reference TRBV7-2 and TRBJ2-7 gives the full variable domain: GAGVSQSPSNKVTEKGKDVELRCDPISGHTALYWYRQSLGQGLEFLIYFQGNSAPDKSGLPSDRFSAERTGGSVSTLTIQRTQQEDSAVYLCASSFRGGNYEQYFGPGTRLTVT.

CDR3 sequence reads: CASSLGFGQGATNYGYTF. CDR3 nucleotides: TGTGCCAGCAGCTTAGGTTTCGGGCAGGGGGCAACTAACTATGGCTACACCTTC. The rearrangement joins TRBV11-2 to TRBJ1-2, with 8 bases fitting TRBD1. Per germline, CDR1 SGHAT and CDR2 FQNNGV. V shed 1 base and J 0 bases; nucleotides not matched to a gene: 10. This CDR3 spans 18 amino acids.

The chain is built from TRBV4-2 and TRBJ1-2; perhaps TRBD1 as D (5 bases). The V gene's germline CDR1 is LGHNA and CDR2 YNFKEQ. This CDR3 contains 16 residues. Trimming stripped 2 bases from V and 3 bases from J, with 16 bases between. CDR3 DNA: TGTGCCAGCAGCCAAAAGGGGTATAGTGAGGACTATGGCTACACCTTC. Translated: CASSQKGYSEDYGYTF.

J is TRBJ1-1 and V is TRBV7-2; D perhaps matches TRBD1 (5 bases). CDR1 and CDR2 from the germline V gene are SGHTA and FQGNSA. The CDR3 consists of 13 residues. Trimming shortened V by 0 bases and J by 9 bases, and 11 bases separated the two germline ends. The CDR3 spells CASSLAGTFQAFF. The CDR3 DNA sequence: TGTGCCAGCAGCTTAGCTGGGACTTTCCAAGCTTTCTTT.

The chain links TRBV12-3 or TRBV12-4 to TRBJ1-3; D unresolved. The CDR3 is 13 amino acids. The germline V and J ends were trimmed by 7 bases and 1 base, with 8 bases remaining between them. The CDR3 bases are TGTGCCAGCACCTTGATTTCTGGAAACACCATATATTTT. Translated: CASTLISGNTIYF.

The chain joins TRBV3-1 (or the pseudogene TRBV3-2) to TRBJ1-4; 7 nucleotides agree with TRBD1. V was clipped by 5 bases and J by 5 bases; unmatched bases: 8. The CDR3 has 15 amino acids. Germline V gene sequence: CDR1 LGHDT, CDR2 YNNKEL (reference sequence). The CDR3 DNA follows: TGTGCCAGCAGCATACAGGGGTCTCGGAATGAAAAACTGTTTTTT. It encodes CASSIQGSRNEKLFF.

The chain recombines TRBV15 with TRBJ1-1; D is ambiguous. Germline CDR1 and CDR2: LNHNV and YYDKDF (reference sequence). The CDR3 covers 13 residues. V was shortened by 0 bases and J by 2 bases, with 4 bases between the two germline ends. CDR3 loop: CATSRDPNTEAFF. In DNA, the CDR3 is TGTGCCACCAGCAGAGACCCTAACACTGAAGCTTTCTTT.

The chain carries TRBV21-1 and TRBJ1-1. TRBV21-1 is shown as a pseudogene. The CDR3 runs 14 residues. Written as DNA, the CDR3 is TGTGCCACCTCCCGGAGGGGGGCTTGCACTGAAGCTTTCTTT. Translated: CATSRRGACTEAFF.

V and J are TRBV6-2 or TRBV6-3 and TRBJ2-1; no definite D call. CDR3 size: 17 residues. V was pared by 2 bases and J by 8 bases, with 22 bases between. Looked up from germline, CDR1 is MNHEY and CDR2 is SVGEGT. CDR3 sequence reads: CASSYPNRVESPDEQFF. The CDR3 DNA sequence: TGTGCCAGCAGTTACCCTAACCGGGTCGAAAGCCCCGATGAGCAGTTCTTC.

The chain uses TRBV7-6 and TRBJ2-1; tentatively, D is TRBD1 (5 bases). From germline, CDR1 is SGHVS and CDR2 FNYEAQ. CDR3 length: 15 residues. The V gene lost 5 bases and the J gene lost 6 bases, with 17 bases spanning the gap. The CDR3 loop is CASSIDRLFPNEQFF. Here the CDR3 DNA reads TGTGCCAGCAGCATAGACAGACTCTTCCCCAATGAGCAGTTCTTC.

The rearrangement links TRBV6-6 to TRBJ2-6, with TRBD1 matching 8 bases. The germline V gene has CDR1 MNHNY and CDR2 SVGAGI (reference sequence). V gave up 6 bases and J gave up 4 bases; unmatched junction bases: 5. The CDR3 has 15 amino acids. CDR3 sequence (DNA): TGTGCCAGCAGCCGACAGGGGACGGGGGCCAACGTCCTGACTTTC. This sequence encodes CASSRQGTGANVLTF.

This sequence joins TRBV30 and TRBJ1-3; D might be TRBD1 (5 bases). CDR3 length equals 16 residues. V was shortened by 1 base and J by 0 bases, with 13 bases between the two germline ends. Germline CDR1 GTSNPN, CDR2 SVGIG (reference sequence). The CDR3 protein is CAWSAPGRGSGNTIYF. The CDR3 bases are TGTGCCTGGAGTGCCCCGGGACGGGGCTCTGGAAACACCATATATTTT.

The chain has TRBV7-9 and TRBJ2-1; D may be TRBD1 or TRBD2 (6 bases each). The V gene lost 6 bases and the J gene lost 5 bases, with 23 bases spanning the gap. Looked up from germline, CDR1 is SEHNR and CDR2 is FQNEAQ (reference sequence). CDR3 size: 17 residues. The CDR3 nucleotides are TGTGCCAGCAGGTCGGGGGCTGGGGGTCGTAGTCACAATGAGCAGTTCTTC. Translation: CASRSGAGGRSHNEQFF.

The chain uses TRBV30 and TRBJ1-1; 7 nucleotides agree with TRBD1. Germline CDR1 reads GTSNPN; CDR2 reads SVGIG (reference sequence). The CDR3 runs 13 residues. V lost 1 base to trimming and J lost 5 bases; unmatched junction nucleotides: 4. CDR3 DNA: TGTGCCTGGAGTGAACAGGGGTGGACTGAAGCTTTCTTT. This codes for CAWSEQGWTEAFF.

The chain employs TRBV5-1 and TRBJ2-5, with a weak D call TRBD2 (6 bases). V shed 4 bases and J shed 5 bases, with 18 bases lying between them. CDR1 is SGHRS, CDR2 YFSETQ, per germline. The CDR3 length is 15 residues. The CDR3 sequence is CASSAEGRGYETQYF. The CDR3, as DNA: TGCGCCAGCAGCGCTGAGGGGCGGGGTTACGAGACCCAGTACTTC.